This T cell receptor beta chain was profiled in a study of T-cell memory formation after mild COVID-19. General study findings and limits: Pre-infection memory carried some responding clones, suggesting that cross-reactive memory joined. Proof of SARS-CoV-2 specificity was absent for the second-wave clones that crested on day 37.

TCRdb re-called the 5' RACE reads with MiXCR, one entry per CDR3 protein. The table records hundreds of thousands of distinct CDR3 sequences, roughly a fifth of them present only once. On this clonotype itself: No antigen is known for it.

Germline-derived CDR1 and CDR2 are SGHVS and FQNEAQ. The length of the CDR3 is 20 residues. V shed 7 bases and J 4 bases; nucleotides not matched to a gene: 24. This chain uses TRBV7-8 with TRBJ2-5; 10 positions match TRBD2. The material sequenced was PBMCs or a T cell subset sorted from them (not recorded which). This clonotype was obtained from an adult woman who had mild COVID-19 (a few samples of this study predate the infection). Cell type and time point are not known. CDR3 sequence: CASIPGWAREAQRGGETQYF. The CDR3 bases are TGTGCCAGCATTCCTGGATGGGCCCGGGAGGCCCAGCGGGGGGGAGAGACCCAGTACTTC.